This T cell receptor beta chain was recorded in a study of CD8+ T cells in alopecia areata. The CDR3 runs to 15 residues. Trimming removed 3 bases from V and 7 bases from J, with 19 bases in between. CDR1 is MNHEY, CDR2 SVGAGI, per germline. Sequencing templates came from extracted RNA that was reverse transcribed into cDNA. Measured with immunoSEQ multiplex PCR; TCRdb has only the in-frame clones, and not every one. Seen here are about 200,000 clones, around 60% observed once, and the top ten hold roughly 3.3%. Treatment noted: oral pan-JAK inhibitor, 5-10 mg twice daily. This sample comprised CD4+ T cells sorted from blood, obtained at week 4, from a patient treated with tofacitinib. The clonotype was recovered from a human donor with alopecia areata. The rearrangement joins TRBV6-5 to TRBJ2-7; tentative D call: TRBD1 (7 bases). The CDR3 sequence is CASSYGRPAGGEQYF. The CDR3 DNA follows: TGTGCCAGCAGTTATGGGCGGCCCGCAGGGGGGGAGCAGTACTTC.